This T cell receptor (beta chain) stems from a study of sequential checkpoint blockade in melanoma. Overall study: Both treatment sequences were followed by maintenance nivolumab. DNA from 91 pretreatment tumor samples underwent TCRβ immunosequencing.

Study outcomes and limitations: Rising tumor T-cell fraction and clonality meant about 30 times likelier benefit.

The junction had 2 bases not matched to a gene; V was cut back by 0 bases and J by 2 bases. The CDR3 spans 15 residues. In germline, CDR1 is SGHRS, CDR2 YFSETQ. Profiled with immunoSEQ multiplex PCR; TCRdb holds only in-frame clones, not every one. The sample consists of around 9,200 clones, approximately 25% of them appearing once. Of note for this clone: What it binds is unknown.

Documented treatment: randomized to nivolumab then ipilimumab (arm A) or the reverse (arm B). No patient had prior DNA-damaging chemotherapy. The chain carries TRBV5-1 and TRBJ1-5; 7 bases are shared with TRBD1. This TCR derives from a human donor with melanoma. The sample was tumor tissue (inferred from file names), taken from a patient given nivolumab and ipilimumab in sequence. In DNA, the CDR3 is TGCGCCAGCAGCTTGGGACAGGGAGGCAATCAGCCCCAGCATTTT. As protein: CASSLGQGGNQPQHF.